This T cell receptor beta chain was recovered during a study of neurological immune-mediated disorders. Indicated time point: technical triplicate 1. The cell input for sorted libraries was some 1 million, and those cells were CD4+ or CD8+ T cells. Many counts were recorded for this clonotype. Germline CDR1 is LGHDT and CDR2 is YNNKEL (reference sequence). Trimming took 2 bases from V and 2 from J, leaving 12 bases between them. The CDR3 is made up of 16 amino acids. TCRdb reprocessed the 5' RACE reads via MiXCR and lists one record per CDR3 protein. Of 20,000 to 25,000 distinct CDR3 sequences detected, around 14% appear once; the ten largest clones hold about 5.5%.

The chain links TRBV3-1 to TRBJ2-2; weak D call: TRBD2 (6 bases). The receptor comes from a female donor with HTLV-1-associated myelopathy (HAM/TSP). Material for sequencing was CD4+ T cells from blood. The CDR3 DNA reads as TGTGCCAGCAGCCAACTAGCGAGCGGAAACACCGGGGAGCTGTTTTTT. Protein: CASSQLASGNTGELFF.